This T cell receptor beta chain was captured by sequencing in a study of T cell responses to AZD1222 COVID-19 vaccine. General study points: The study identified only five or six AZD1222 recipients as seropositive at baseline. The reported proportion of spike-specific TCRs targeting unmutated variant regions was nearly half.

Assay: immunoSEQ multiplex PCR; the TCRdb copy retains only in-frame clones and omits some. In the table there are about 150,000 clones, around 93% of which are singletons. This clone was seen just once. No antigen is known for it. Germline CDR1 ENHRY, CDR2 SYGVKD. This CDR3 has 15 amino acids. V shed 7 bases, J shed 3 bases, and the junction held 7 bases outside the gene matches. This sequence joins TRBV10-3 and TRBJ1-3; 9 bases align to TRBD1. Sample: peripheral blood, taken 28 days after the second AZD1222 dose. This clonotype was obtained from an adult who received the AZD1222 COVID-19 vaccine. The CDR3 spells CAITPGQGSGNTIYF. As DNA, the CDR3 is TGTGCCATCACTCCCGGACAGGGGAGTGGAAACACCATATATTTT.